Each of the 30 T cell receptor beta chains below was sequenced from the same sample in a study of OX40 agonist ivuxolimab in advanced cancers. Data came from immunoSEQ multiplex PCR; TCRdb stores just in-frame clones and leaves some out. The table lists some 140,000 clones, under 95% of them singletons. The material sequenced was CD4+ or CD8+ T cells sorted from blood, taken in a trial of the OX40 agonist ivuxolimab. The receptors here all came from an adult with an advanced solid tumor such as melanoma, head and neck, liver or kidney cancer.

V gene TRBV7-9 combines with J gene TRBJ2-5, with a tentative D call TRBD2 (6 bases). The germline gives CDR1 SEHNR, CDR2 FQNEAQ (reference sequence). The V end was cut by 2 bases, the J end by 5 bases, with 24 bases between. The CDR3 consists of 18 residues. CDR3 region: CASSLFGSGIRLGETQYF. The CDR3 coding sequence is TGTGCCAGCAGCTTATTTGGTAGCGGCATCAGATTGGGGGAGACCCAGTACTTC.

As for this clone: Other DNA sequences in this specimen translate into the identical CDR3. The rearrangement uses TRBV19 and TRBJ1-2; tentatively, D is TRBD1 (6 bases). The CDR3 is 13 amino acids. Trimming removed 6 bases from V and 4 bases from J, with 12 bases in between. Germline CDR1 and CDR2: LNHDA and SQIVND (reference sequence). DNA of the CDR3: TGTGCCAGTAGCCCAAGGGGGACCTATGGCTACACCTTC. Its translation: CASSPRGTYGYTF.

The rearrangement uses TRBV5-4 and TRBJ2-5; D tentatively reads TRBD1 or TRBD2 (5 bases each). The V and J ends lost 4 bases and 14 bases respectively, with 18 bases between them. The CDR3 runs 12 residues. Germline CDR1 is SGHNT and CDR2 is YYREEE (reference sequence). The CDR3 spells CASSQPRGPGYF. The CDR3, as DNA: TGTGCCAGCAGCCAGCCCCGGGGCCCAGGCTACTTC.

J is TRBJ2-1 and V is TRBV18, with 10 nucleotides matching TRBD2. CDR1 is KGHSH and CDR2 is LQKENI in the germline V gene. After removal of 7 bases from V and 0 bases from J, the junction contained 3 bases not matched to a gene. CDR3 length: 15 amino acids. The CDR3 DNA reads TGTGCCAGCTATTCTAGCGGGGGCTCCTACAATGAGCAGTTCTTC. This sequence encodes CASYSSGGSYNEQFF.

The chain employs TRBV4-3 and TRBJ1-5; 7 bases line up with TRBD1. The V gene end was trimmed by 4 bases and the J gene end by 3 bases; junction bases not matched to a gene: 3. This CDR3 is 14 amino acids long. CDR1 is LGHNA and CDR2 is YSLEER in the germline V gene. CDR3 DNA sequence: TGCGCCAGCAGCCTTGACAGGGTCAATCAGCCCCAGCATTTT. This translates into CASSLDRVNQPQHF.

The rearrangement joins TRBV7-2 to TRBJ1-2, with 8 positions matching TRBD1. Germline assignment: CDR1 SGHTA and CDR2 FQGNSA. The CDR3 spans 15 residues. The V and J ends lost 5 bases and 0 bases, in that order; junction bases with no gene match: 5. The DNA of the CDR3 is TGTGCCAGCAGCCCCTCGACAGGGGCTAACTATGGCTACACCTTC. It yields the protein CASSPSTGANYGYTF.

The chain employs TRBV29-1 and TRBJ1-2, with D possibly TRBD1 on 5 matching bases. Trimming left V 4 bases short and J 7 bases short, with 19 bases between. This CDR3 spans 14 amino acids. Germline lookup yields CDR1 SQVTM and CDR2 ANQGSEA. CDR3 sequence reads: CSVARDLGGSGYTF. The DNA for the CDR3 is TGCAGCGTTGCCCGGGACCTCGGAGGATCTGGCTACACCTTC.

The CDR3: CASSLSRVYEQYF. The CDR3 DNA reads TGTGCCAGCAGCTTAAGTAGAGTCTACGAGCAGTACTTC. The genes are TRBV7-2 and TRBJ2-5, with D unclear. The DNA end lines up better with TRBJ2-7; the J call may be wrong. Per germline, CDR1 SGHTA and CDR2 FQGNSA. This CDR3 contains 13 residues.

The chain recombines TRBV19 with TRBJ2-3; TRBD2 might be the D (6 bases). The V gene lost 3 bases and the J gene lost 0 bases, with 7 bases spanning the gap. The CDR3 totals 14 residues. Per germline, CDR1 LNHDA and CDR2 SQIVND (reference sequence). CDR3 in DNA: TGTGCCAGTAGTATCGGGACTAGCACAGATACGCAGTATTTT. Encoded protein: CASSIGTSTDTQYF.

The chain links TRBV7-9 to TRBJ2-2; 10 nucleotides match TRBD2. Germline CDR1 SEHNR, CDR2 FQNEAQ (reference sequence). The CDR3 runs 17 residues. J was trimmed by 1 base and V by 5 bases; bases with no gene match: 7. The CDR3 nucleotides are TGTGCCAGCAGCCCTCCAAGACTAGCGGGGAACACCGGGGAGCTGTTTTTT. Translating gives CASSPPRLAGNTGELFF. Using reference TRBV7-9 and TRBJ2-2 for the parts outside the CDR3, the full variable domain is DTGVSQNPRHKITKRGQNVTFRCDPISEHNRLYWYRQTLGQGPEFLTYFQNEAQLEKSRLLSDRFSAERPKGSFSTLEIQRTEQGDSAMYLCASSPPRLAGNTGELFFGEGSRLTVL.

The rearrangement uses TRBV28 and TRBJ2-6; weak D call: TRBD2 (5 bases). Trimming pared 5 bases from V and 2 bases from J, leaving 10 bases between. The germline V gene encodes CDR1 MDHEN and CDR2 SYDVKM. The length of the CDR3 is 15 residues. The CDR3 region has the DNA TGTGCCAGCAGTCAAACCGGGACTGGGGCCAACGTCCTGACTTTC. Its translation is CASSQTGTGANVLTF. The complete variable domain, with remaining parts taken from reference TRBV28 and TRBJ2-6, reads DVKVTQSSRYLVKRTGEKVFLECVQDMDHENMFWYRQDPGLGLRLIYFSYDVKMKEKGDIPEGYSVSREKKERFSLILESASTNQTSMYLCASSQTGTGANVLTFGAGSRLTVL.

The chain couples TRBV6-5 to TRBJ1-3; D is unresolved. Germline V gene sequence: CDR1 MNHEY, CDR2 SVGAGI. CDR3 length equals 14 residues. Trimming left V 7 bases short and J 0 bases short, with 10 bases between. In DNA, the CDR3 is TGTGCCAGCACGGCAGCCATCTCTGGAAACACCATATATTTT. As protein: CASTAAISGNTIYF.

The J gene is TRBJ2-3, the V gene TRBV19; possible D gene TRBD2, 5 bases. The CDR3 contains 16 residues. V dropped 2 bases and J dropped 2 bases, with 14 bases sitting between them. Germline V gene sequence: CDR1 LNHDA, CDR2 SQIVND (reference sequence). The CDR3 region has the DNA TGTGCCAGTAGTATAATCGGGGTGCCGAACACAGATACGCAGTATTTT. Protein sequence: CASSIIGVPNTDTQYF.

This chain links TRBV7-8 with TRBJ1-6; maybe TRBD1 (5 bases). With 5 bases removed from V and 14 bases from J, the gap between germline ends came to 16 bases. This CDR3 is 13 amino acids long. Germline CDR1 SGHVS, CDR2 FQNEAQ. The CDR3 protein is CASSIAPGGALHF. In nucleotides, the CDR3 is TGTGCCAGCAGCATCGCGCCCGGAGGGGCCCTCCACTTT.

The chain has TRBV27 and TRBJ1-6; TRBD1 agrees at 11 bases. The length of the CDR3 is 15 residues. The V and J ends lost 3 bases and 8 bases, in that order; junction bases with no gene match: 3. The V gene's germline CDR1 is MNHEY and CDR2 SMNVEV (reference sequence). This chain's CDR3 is CASSFVGQGDSPLHF. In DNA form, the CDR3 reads TGTGCCAGCAGTTTCGTGGGACAGGGGGATTCACCCCTCCACTTT.

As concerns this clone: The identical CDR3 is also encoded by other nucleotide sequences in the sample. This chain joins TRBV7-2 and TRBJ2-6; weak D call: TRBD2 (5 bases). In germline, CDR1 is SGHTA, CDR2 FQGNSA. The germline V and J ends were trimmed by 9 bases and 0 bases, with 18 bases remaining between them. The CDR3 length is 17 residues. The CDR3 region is CASSLALQSSGANVLTF. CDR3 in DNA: TGTGCCAGTAGCCTAGCCCTCCAGAGCTCTGGGGCCAACGTCCTGACTTTC. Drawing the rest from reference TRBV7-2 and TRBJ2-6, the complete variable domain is GAGVSQSPSNKVTEKGKDVELRCDPISGHTALYWYRQSLGQGLEFLIYFQGNSAPDKSGLPSDRFSAERTGGSVSTLTIQRTQQEDSAVYLCASSLALQSSGANVLTFGAGSRLTVL.

Here the CDR3 DNA reads TGCGCCAGCAGCCAAGATCTGCAGCGGACCTACTCTGGGGCCAACGTCCTGACTTTC. Translating it yields CASSQDLQRTYSGANVLTF. V usage is TRBV4-3 and J usage is TRBJ2-6; TRBD2 is a possible D gene (5 bases). In germline, CDR1 is LGHNA, CDR2 YSLEER. This CDR3 comprises 19 residues. Deletions cut 0 bases from V and 0 bases from J, with 15 bases between.

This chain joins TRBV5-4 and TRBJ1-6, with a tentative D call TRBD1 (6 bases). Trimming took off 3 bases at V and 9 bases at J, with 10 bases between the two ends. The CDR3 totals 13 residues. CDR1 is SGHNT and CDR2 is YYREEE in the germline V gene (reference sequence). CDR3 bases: TGTGCCAGCAGCTACCCGGGGGCTTCACCCCTCCACTTT. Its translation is CASSYPGASPLHF.

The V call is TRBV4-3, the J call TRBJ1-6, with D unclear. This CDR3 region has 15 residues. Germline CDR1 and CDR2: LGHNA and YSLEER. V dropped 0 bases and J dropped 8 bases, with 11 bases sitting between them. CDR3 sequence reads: CASSQDVLFDSPLHF. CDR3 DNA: TGCGCCAGCAGCCAAGATGTACTATTTGATTCACCCCTCCACTTT.

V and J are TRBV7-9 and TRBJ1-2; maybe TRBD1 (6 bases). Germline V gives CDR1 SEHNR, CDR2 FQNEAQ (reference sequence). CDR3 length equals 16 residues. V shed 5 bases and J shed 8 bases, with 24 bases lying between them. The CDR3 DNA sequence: TGTGCCAGCAGCCCGGGGTGGGAGGGGACACCTTTGGGCTACACCTTC. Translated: CASSPGWEGTPLGYTF. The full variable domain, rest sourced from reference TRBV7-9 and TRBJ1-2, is DTGVSQNPRHKITKRGQNVTFRCDPISEHNRLYWYRQTLGQGPEFLTYFQNEAQLEKSRLLSDRFSAERPKGSFSTLEIQRTEQGDSAMYLCASSPGWEGTPLGYTFGSGTRLTVV.

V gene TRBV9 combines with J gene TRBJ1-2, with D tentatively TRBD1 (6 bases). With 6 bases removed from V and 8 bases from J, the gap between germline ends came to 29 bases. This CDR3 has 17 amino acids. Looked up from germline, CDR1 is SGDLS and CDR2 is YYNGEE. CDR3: CASTLDPLGQGNSGYTF. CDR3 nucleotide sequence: TGTGCCAGCACCCTAGACCCCTTGGGCCAGGGGAACTCCGGCTACACCTTC.

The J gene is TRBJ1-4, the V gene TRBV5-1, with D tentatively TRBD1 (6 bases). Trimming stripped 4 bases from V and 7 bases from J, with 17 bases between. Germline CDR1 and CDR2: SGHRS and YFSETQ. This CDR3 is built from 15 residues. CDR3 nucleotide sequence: TGCGCCAGCAGCCGGGATGGGGGCGACGGTGAAAAACTGTTTTTT. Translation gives CASSRDGGDGEKLFF.

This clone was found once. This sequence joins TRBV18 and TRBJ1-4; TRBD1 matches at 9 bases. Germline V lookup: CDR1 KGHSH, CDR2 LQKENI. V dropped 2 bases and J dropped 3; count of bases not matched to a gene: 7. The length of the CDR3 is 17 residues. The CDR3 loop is CASSPGTGRKANEKLFF. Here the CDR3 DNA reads TGTGCCAGCTCACCAGGGACAGGGAGGAAGGCTAATGAAAAACTGTTTTTT.

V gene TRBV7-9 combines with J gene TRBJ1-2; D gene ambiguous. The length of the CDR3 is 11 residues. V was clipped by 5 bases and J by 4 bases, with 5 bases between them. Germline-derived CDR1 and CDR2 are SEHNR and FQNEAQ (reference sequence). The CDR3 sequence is CASSAPYGYTF. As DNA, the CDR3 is TGTGCCAGCAGCGCCCCCTATGGCTACACCTTC. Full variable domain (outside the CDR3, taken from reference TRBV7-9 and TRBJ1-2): DTGVSQNPRHKITKRGQNVTFRCDPISEHNRLYWYRQTLGQGPEFLTYFQNEAQLEKSRLLSDRFSAERPKGSFSTLEIQRTEQGDSAMYLCASSAPYGYTFGSGTRLTVV.

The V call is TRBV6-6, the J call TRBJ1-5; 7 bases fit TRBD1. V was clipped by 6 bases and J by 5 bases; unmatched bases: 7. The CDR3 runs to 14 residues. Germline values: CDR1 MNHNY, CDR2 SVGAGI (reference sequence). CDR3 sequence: CASSPPGGDQPQHF. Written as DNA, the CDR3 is TGTGCCAGCAGCCCACCAGGGGGAGATCAGCCCCAGCATTTT.

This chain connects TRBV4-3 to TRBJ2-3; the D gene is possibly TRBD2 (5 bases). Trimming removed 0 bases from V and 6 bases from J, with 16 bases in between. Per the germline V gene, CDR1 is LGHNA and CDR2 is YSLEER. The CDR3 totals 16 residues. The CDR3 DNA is TGCGCCAGCAGCCAAGAGTCAGCAGGACCGGGGGATACGCAGTATTTT. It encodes CASSQESAGPGDTQYF.

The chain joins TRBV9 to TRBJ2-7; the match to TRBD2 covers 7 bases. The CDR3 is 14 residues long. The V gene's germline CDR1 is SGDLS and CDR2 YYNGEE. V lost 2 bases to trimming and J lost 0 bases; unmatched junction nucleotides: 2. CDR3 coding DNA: TGTGCCAGCAGCGTTCGGGACTACTCCTACGAGCAGTACTTC. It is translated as CASSVRDYSYEQYF.

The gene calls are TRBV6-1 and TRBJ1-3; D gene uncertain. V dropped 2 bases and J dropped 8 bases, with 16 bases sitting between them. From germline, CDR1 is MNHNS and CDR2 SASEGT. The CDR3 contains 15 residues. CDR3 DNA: TGTGCCAGCAGTGAACTTCAGGAGGGAAGGCACACCATATATTTT. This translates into CASSELQEGRHTIYF.

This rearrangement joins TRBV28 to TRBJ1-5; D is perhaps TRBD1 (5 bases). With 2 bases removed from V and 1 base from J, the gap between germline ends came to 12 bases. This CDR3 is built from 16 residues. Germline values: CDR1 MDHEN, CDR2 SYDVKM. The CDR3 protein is CASSLGGEVSNQPQHF. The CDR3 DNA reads TGTGCCAGCAGTTTAGGGGGGGAGGTGAGCAATCAGCCCCAGCATTTT.

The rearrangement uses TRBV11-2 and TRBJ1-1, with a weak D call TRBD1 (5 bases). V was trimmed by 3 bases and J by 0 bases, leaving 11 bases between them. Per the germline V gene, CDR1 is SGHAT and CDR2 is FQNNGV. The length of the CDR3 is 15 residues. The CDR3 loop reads CASSFTRVVNTEAFF. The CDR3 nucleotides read TGTGCCAGCAGCTTCACCAGGGTCGTGAACACTGAAGCTTTCTTT.